This T cell receptor beta chain was profiled in a study of cytomegalovirus exposure and HLA in healthy donors. Both 60 Vbeta primers and 13 Jbeta primers went into the PCR. Generated by immunoSEQ multiplex PCR, the TCRdb table keeps only in-frame clones and is missing some. This sample has 100,000 or so clones, with 70% to 85% found just once. This sequence was found in a young man in good health and CMV-seronegative. The sequenced sample was PBMCs.

The CDR3 DNA reads TGTGCCAGCACCCCGGGCACTGAAGCTTTCTTT. Translation gives CASTPGTEAFF. This rearrangement joins TRBV28 to TRBJ1-1; D gene unclear. The CDR3 runs 11 residues. Germline-derived CDR1 and CDR2 are MDHEN and SYDVKM. Trimming took 7 bases from V and 4 from J, leaving 7 bases between them.